This entry is about one T cell receptor beta chain. These data come from a study of T cell changes during pregnancy in multiple sclerosis. Germline CDR1 and CDR2: LNHDA and SQIVND (reference sequence). The CDR3 contains 15 residues. The V end lost 7 bases, the J end lost 1 base, and 15 bases lay between the germline ends. The assay was immunoSEQ multiplex PCR, and TCRdb's table has in-frame clones only and misses some. The sample has 56,000 or so clones, 92% seen once. The sequence came from a female donor with multiple sclerosis, enrolled in a pregnancy study. The chain couples TRBV19 to TRBJ2-3; TRBD2 is a possible D gene (6 bases). Sample: CD4+ T cells from peripheral blood mononuclear cells, taken in the third trimester of pregnancy. The CDR3 DNA sequence: TGTGCCAGTAATCAAGCTAGCGCCCGCACAGATACGCAGTATTTT. Translated: CASNQASARTDTQYF.